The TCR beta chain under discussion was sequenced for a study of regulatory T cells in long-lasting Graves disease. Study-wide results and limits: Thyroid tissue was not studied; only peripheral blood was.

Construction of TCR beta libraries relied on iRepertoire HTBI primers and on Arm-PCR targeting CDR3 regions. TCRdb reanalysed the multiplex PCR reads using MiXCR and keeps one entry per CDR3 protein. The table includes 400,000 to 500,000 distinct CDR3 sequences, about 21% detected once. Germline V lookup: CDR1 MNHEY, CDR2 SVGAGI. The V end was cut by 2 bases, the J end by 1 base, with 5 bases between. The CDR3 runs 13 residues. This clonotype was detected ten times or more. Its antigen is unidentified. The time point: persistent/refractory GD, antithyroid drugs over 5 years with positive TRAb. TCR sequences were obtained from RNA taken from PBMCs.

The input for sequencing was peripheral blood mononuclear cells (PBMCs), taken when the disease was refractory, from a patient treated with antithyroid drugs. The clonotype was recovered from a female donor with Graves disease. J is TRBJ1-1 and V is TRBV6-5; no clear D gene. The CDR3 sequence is CASSYGGNTEAFF. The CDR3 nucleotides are TGTGCCAGCAGTTACGGAGGGAACACTGAAGCTTTCTTT.